Presented here are 22 T cell receptor beta chains from one specimen sequenced in a study of beta chain features in type 1 diabetes. General study points: Among all four CD4+ subsets, Type 1 diabetes patients had TCRB CDR3s that were moderately but significantly shorter.

The sequenced template was cDNA made from the entire isolated RNA. Sequencing was performed with immunoSEQ multiplex PCR; in TCRdb, only in-frame clones are kept and a portion is missing. The sample contains about 240,000 clones, over 11% of which appear only once. Antigens for these TCRs are unknown. Sequences were obtained from naive CD4+ T cells from blood. The receptors derive from a man aged 25 to 45 with type 1 diabetes.

This clone showed up just once. The chain is built from TRBV27 and TRBJ2-3; tentative D call: TRBD1 (6 bases). The germline V and J ends were trimmed by 5 bases and 2 bases, with 17 bases remaining between them. CDR3 size: 16 residues. Looked up from germline, CDR1 is MNHEY and CDR2 is SMNVEV (reference sequence). The CDR3 is CASSGRGRGHTDTQYF. In DNA, the CDR3 is TGTGCCAGCAGTGGACGGGGCCGGGGACACACAGATACGCAGTATTTT.

The V gene is TRBV9, the J gene TRBJ2-3, with D perhaps matching TRBD2 (5 bases). The V end lost 0 bases, the J end lost 0 bases, and 8 bases lay between the germline ends. Per the germline V gene, CDR1 is SGDLS and CDR2 is YYNGEE. The CDR3 covers 15 residues. The CDR3 nucleotides are TGTGCCAGCAGCGTAGTCGGGGAAAGCACAGATACGCAGTATTTT. Translated, it gives CASSVVGESTDTQYF.

In this sample, this clone turned up a few times. The V and J genes are TRBV30 and TRBJ2-7; D not certain. CDR1 is GTSNPN, CDR2 SVGIG, per germline (reference sequence). This CDR3 contains 12 residues. The V end lost 2 bases, the J end lost 3 bases, and 8 bases lay between the germline ends. CDR3 in amino acids: CAWSPRIYEQYF. The CDR3 nucleotides are TGTGCCTGGAGTCCCAGGATCTACGAGCAGTACTTC.

The chain is built from TRBV6-5 and TRBJ2-3; 8 bases agree with TRBD2. Germline lookup yields CDR1 MNHEY and CDR2 SVGAGI. The CDR3 length is 14 residues. Trimming removed 2 bases from V and 5 bases from J; junction bases left unmatched: 3. The CDR3 here is CASSYAGGQDTQYF. CDR3 DNA: TGTGCCAGCAGTTACGCGGGGGGCCAAGATACGCAGTATTTT.

This clone was picked up a small number of times. The same CDR3 also results from other DNA sequences found in this sample. The J gene is TRBJ1-1, the V gene TRBV29-1; no clear D. Trimming removed 2 bases from V and 1 base from J, with 8 bases in between. Germline loops: CDR1 SQVTM, CDR2 ANQGSEA. The CDR3 length is 13 residues. Here the CDR3 reads CSVERQENTEAFF. The CDR3 DNA sequence: TGCAGCGTTGAAAGGCAGGAGAACACTGAAGCTTTCTTT.

V usage is TRBV9 and J usage is TRBJ2-7; 10 nucleotides align to TRBD2. Trimming removed 0 bases from V and 7 bases from J; junction bases left unmatched: 10. Germline V CDR1 and CDR2: SGDLS, YYNGEE. The CDR3 extends over 16 amino acids. CDR3: CASSVGSSGGAWEQYF. The DNA for the CDR3 is TGTGCCAGCAGCGTAGGTTCAAGCGGGGGGGCCTGGGAGCAGTACTTC. The whole variable domain, remainder taken from reference TRBV9 and TRBJ2-7, is DSGVTQTPKHLITATGQRVTLRCSPRSGDLSVYWYQQSLDQGLQFLIQYYNGEERAKGNILERFSAQQFPDLHSELNLSSLELGDSALYFCASSVGSSGGAWEQYFGPGTRLTVT.

This clone occurred a few times. The V gene is TRBV30, the J gene TRBJ1-2; D gene uncertain. Germline CDR1 and CDR2: GTSNPN and SVGIG (reference sequence). Trimming took 2 bases from V and 8 from J, leaving 12 bases between them. The CDR3 is 12 residues long. The CDR3 loop is CAWSSGEGGYTF. The DNA for the CDR3 is TGTGCCTGGAGTTCTGGGGAGGGCGGCTACACCTTC.

The sample holds a few counts of this clone. The chain employs TRBV7-2 and TRBJ1-5; the D gene is possibly TRBD1 (6 bases). Deletions cut 5 bases from V and 4 bases from J, with 12 bases between. The CDR3 runs 14 residues. CDR1 is SGHTA and CDR2 is FQGNSA in the germline V gene. The CDR3: CASSRYQGNQPQHF. The CDR3 nucleotides are TGTGCCAGCAGCCGGTACCAGGGGAATCAGCCCCAGCATTTT.

This clone was seen more than once but under ten times. V usage is TRBV10-2 and J usage is TRBJ2-5; TRBD1 matches at 8 bases. Germline CDR1 is WSHSY and CDR2 is SAAADI. This CDR3 has 15 residues. Unmatched junction bases numbered 12, after V lost 7 bases and J lost 5 bases. The CDR3 sequence: CASTAQGGPGETQYF. DNA for the CDR3: TGCGCCAGCACCGCACAGGGGGGCCCCGGGGAGACCCAGTACTTC.

The chain employs TRBV11-2 and TRBJ2-7, with TRBD2 matching over 7 bases. Looked up from germline, CDR1 is SGHAT and CDR2 is FQNNGV. V dropped 4 bases and J dropped 3; count of bases not matched to a gene: 9. The length of the CDR3 is 15 residues. The chain's CDR3 is CASSSSSGLHYEQYF. CDR3 sequence (DNA): TGTGCCAGCAGCTCTTCTAGCGGCCTTCACTACGAGCAGTACTTC. Full variable domain (missing parts from reference TRBV11-2 and TRBJ2-7): EAGVAQSPRYKIIEKRQSVAFWCNPISGHATLYWYQQILGQGPKLLIQFQNNGVVDDSQLPKDRFSAERLKGVDSTLKIQPAKLEDSAVYLCASSSSSGLHYEQYFGPGTRLTVT.

The V and J genes are TRBV7-9 and TRBJ2-2, with unresolved D. The V gene lost 1 base and the J gene lost 2 bases, with 8 bases spanning the gap. The length of the CDR3 is 15 residues. In germline, CDR1 is SEHNR, CDR2 FQNEAQ (reference sequence). CDR3 DNA: TGTGCCAGCAGCTTAGTAGCCTTAAACACCGGGGAGCTGTTTTTT. Amino acids: CASSLVALNTGELFF.

The chain joins TRBV9 to TRBJ2-2, with TRBD2 identical over 10 bases. This CDR3 region has 18 residues. In germline, CDR1 is SGDLS, CDR2 YYNGEE. The V segment lost 4 bases and the J segment 7 bases; nucleotides outside the gene matches: 16. The CDR3 protein is CASSPLTSGETLSGELFF. CDR3 sequence (DNA): TGTGCCAGCAGCCCACTTACTAGCGGGGAAACGCTGAGCGGGGAGCTGTTTTTT.

The CDR3 coding sequence is TGTGCCAGCAGCCAAGATCAGGGGGCGGGTACTGAAGCTTTCTTT. Protein product: CASSQDQGAGTEAFF. The chain couples TRBV4-2 to TRBJ1-1, with 8 nucleotides matching TRBD1. V lost 0 bases and J lost 5; bases outside the gene matches: 5. The CDR3 is 15 amino acids. Germline V gene lookup returns CDR1 LGHNA and CDR2 YNFKEQ.

This clone came up a few times. V is TRBV23-1 and J is TRBJ1-3; weak D call: TRBD1 (6 bases). TRBV23-1 belongs to the ORF category, with a function that is uncertain. The CDR3 totals 18 residues. V was pared by 4 bases and J by 1 base, with 20 bases between. The CDR3: CASSRAARGSFSGNTIYF. In DNA form, the CDR3 reads TGCGCCAGCAGTCGTGCCGCCAGGGGATCTTTTTCTGGAAACACCATATATTTT.

A few counts support this clone. V and J are TRBV7-2 and TRBJ2-6; TRBD1 might be the D (7 bases). V lost 7 bases and J 0 bases, leaving 16 bases between the germline ends. Germline loops: CDR1 SGHTA, CDR2 FQGNSA. This CDR3 comprises 17 residues. CDR3 sequence: CASTSGQTSSGANVLTF. In nucleotides, the CDR3 is TGTGCCAGCACCTCGGGACAGACTAGCTCTGGGGCCAACGTCCTGACTTTC.

This clone was observed a handful of times. The chain employs TRBV27 and TRBJ1-5; 9 bases line up with TRBD1. J was trimmed by 6 bases and V by 6 bases; bases with no gene match: 9. The CDR3 has 15 amino acids. Per the germline V gene, CDR1 is MNHEY and CDR2 is SMNVEV (reference sequence). The chain's CDR3 is CASSRGQGVIQPQHF. Here the CDR3 DNA reads TGTGCCAGCAGCCGGGGACAGGGTGTTATTCAGCCCCAGCATTTT.

This clone was observed a handful of times. This chain uses TRBV30 with TRBJ1-5; TRBD1 aligns across 7 bases. Germline V lookup: CDR1 GTSNPN, CDR2 SVGIG (reference sequence). V was pared by 4 bases and J by 4 bases, with 13 bases of the junction left unmatched. This CDR3 has 16 residues. The DNA of the CDR3 is TGTGCCTGGAAACAATCCGAGGGGGCGAGAAATCAGCCCCAGCATTTT. Its translation: CAWKQSEGARNQPQHF.

This clone showed up just a few times. The rearrangement uses TRBV6-5 and TRBJ2-3, with D unresolved. The V end was cut by 2 bases, the J end by 5 bases, with 8 bases between. The CDR3 is 13 amino acids. CDR1 is MNHEY and CDR2 is SVGAGI in the germline V gene. CDR3 residues: CASSYRSKDTQYF. The CDR3 nucleotides are TGTGCCAGCAGTTACAGGAGTAAAGATACGCAGTATTTT.

This clone was observed a few times. This sequence joins TRBV15 and TRBJ2-1, with D possibly being TRBD2 (6 bases). The CDR3 is 15 amino acids. Trimming cost V 0 bases and J 10 bases, with 16 bases left between them. Germline V lookup: CDR1 LNHNV, CDR2 YYDKDF (reference sequence). CDR3 sequence reads: CATSRDSSREREQFF. The CDR3 bases are TGTGCCACCAGCAGAGACTCTTCTCGGGAGAGGGAGCAGTTCTTC. Filled out from reference TRBV15 and TRBJ2-1, the complete variable domain reads DAMVIQNPRYQVTQFGKPVTLSCSQTLNHNVMYWYQQKSSQAPKLLFHYYDKDFNNEADTPDNFQSRRPNTSFCFLDIRSPGLGDTAMYLCATSRDSSREREQFFGPGTRLTVL.

As for this clone: Mismatch with germline at one junction end may stem from a read error. The chain uses TRBV27 and TRBJ2-1, with TRBD2 matching over 8 bases. The CDR3 sequence is 19 residues long. Germline CDR1 and CDR2: MNHEY and SMNVEV (reference sequence). CDR3 region: CASSLYGGGGPSSYNEQFF. CDR3 sequence (DNA): TGTGCCAGCAGCTTATACGGGGGGGGAGGCCCTAGCTCCTACAATGAGCAGTTCTTC.

In this sample, this clone turned up a few times. The chain combines TRBV4-1 with TRBJ1-2; possibly TRBD1 for D (5 bases). V was trimmed by 0 bases and J by 5 bases, leaving 16 bases between them. The CDR3 covers 16 residues. CDR1 is MGHRA, CDR2 YSYEKL, per germline. The chain's CDR3 is CASSQDRQTAVYGYTF. The CDR3 nucleotides read TGCGCCAGCAGCCAAGATCGGCAGACAGCAGTATATGGCTACACCTTC.

This clone appeared a few times. The CDR3 region has the DNA TGTGCCAGCTCACCTTCCGGGGACAGGTCCTACAATGAGCAGTTCTTC. It translates to CASSPSGDRSYNEQFF. The J gene is TRBJ2-1, the V gene TRBV18; 8 nucleotides agree with TRBD1. The CDR3 totals 16 residues. V shed 3 bases, J shed 1 base, and the junction held 5 bases outside the gene matches. In germline, CDR1 is KGHSH, CDR2 LQKENI.